These 26 T cell receptor beta chains were all obtained from the same sample, sequenced in a study of Graves' ophthalmopathy and Graves' hyperthyroidism. RNA transcripts served as template for amplifying TCR beta CDR3 sequences. The library came from an HTBI-primed first-round RT-PCR and a second-round multiplex PCR. TCRdb itself ran the multiplex PCR reads through MiXCR, one entry per CDR3 protein. The sample holds roughly 480,000 distinct CDR3 sequences; under 15% are singletons and the top ten take over 7.5%. The material sequenced was blood. The receptors were sampled from a woman under 40 with Graves' ophthalmopathy.

The V gene is TRBV5-1, the J gene TRBJ1-1; D ambiguous. The CDR3 is 17 residues long. The V end was cut by 0 bases, the J end by 0 bases, with 15 bases between. Germline-derived CDR1 and CDR2 are SGHRS and YFSETQ. CDR3 protein: CASSLGEQNGMNTEAFF. CDR3 DNA: TGCGCCAGCAGCTTGGGAGAACAGAATGGTATGAACACTGAAGCTTTCTTT.

This clonotype showed up many times. The rearrangement uses TRBV2 and TRBJ2-7; weak D call: TRBD1 (5 bases). The CDR3 has 13 residues. Trimming cost V 4 bases and J 2 bases, with 9 bases left between them. Germline V gives CDR1 SNHLY, CDR2 FYNNEI. This chain's CDR3 is CASSVRVPYEQYF. The CDR3 DNA is TGTGCCAGCAGTGTCAGGGTGCCCTACGAGCAGTACTTC.

This clonotype was seen a handful of times. The chain carries TRBV3-1 and TRBJ2-2; 9 nucleotides align to TRBD1. V lost 1 base to trimming and J lost 5 bases; unmatched junction nucleotides: 2. CDR3 length: 15 amino acids. CDR1 and CDR2 from the germline V gene are LGHDT and YNNKEL (reference sequence). The CDR3 reads CASSQAGQGTGELFF. The CDR3 region has the DNA TGTGCCAGCAGCCAAGCGGGACAGGGTACCGGGGAGCTGTTTTTT.

At least ten counts were recorded for this clonotype. The chain combines TRBV6-2 or TRBV6-3 with TRBJ2-7, with 8 bases aligning to TRBD2. CDR3 length equals 12 residues. The V and J ends lost 5 bases and 11 bases, in that order; junction bases with no gene match: 8. From germline, CDR1 is MNHEY and CDR2 SVGEGT. The CDR3 reads CASSQSGSSKYF. CDR3 nucleotide sequence: TGTGCCAGCAGTCAAAGCGGGAGTAGTAAGTACTTC.

In its sample, this clonotype was seen many times. The chain couples TRBV7-2 to TRBJ2-4, with TRBD1 as a possible D gene (6 bases). The length of the CDR3 is 13 residues. Germline lookup yields CDR1 SGHTA and CDR2 FQGNSA. V was pared by 0 bases and J by 7 bases, with 7 bases between. The CDR3 sequence: CASSLAGQNIQYF. CDR3 in DNA: TGTGCCAGCAGCTTAGCAGGACAGAACATTCAGTACTTC. Full variable domain (outside the CDR3, taken from reference TRBV7-2 and TRBJ2-4): GAGVSQSPSNKVTEKGKDVELRCDPISGHTALYWYRQSLGQGLEFLIYFQGNSAPDKSGLPSDRFSAERTGGSVSTLTIQRTQQEDSAVYLCASSLAGQNIQYFGAGTRLSVL.

This clonotype was seen at least ten times. This chain connects TRBV9 to TRBJ2-5; 7 bases agree with TRBD1. The CDR3 runs to 15 residues. With 3 bases clipped from V and 2 bases from J, the junction kept 7 bases outside the gene matches. Germline V lookup: CDR1 SGDLS, CDR2 YYNGEE. The CDR3 loop is CASSAFGTAQETQYF. The CDR3 nucleotides read TGTGCCAGCAGCGCCTTTGGGACAGCACAAGAGACCCAGTACTTC.

This clonotype was seen many times. This chain links TRBV12-3 or TRBV12-4 with TRBJ1-3; D gene unclear. The CDR3 has 16 residues. V dropped 7 bases and J dropped 0 bases, with 16 bases sitting between them. As DNA, the CDR3 is TGTGCCAGCATCAACGTAATCCCTAGCTCTGGAAACACCATATATTTT. Protein product: CASINVIPSSGNTIYF.

The sample holds many counts of this clonotype. The V gene is TRBV28, the J gene TRBJ2-7; 9 bases line up with TRBD2. In germline, CDR1 is MDHEN, CDR2 SYDVKM. V trimming: 7 bases; J trimming: 3 bases; junction bases outside the gene matches: 10. This CDR3 is 15 amino acids long. The CDR3 coding sequence is TGTGCCAGCATCACCGCGGCTAGCGGGGACTACGAGCAGTACTTC. Translated: CASITAASGDYEQYF.

This clonotype was observed at least ten times. In nucleotides, the CDR3 is TGTGCCAGCAGCTTAGTTGGGGGGGCCCAGTACTTC. Protein sequence: CASSLVGGAQYF. V is TRBV7-8 and J is TRBJ2-5, with 7 bases that match TRBD2. V trimming: 1 base; J trimming: 9 bases; junction bases outside the gene matches: 2. This CDR3 contains 12 residues. Germline assignment: CDR1 SGHVS and CDR2 FQNEAQ.

This clonotype was seen ten or more times. The rearrangement uses TRBV28 and TRBJ2-7, with 10 positions matching TRBD2. The length of the CDR3 is 16 residues. The J segment lost 6 bases and the V segment lost 2 bases, leaving 10 bases of the junction unmatched. From germline, CDR1 is MDHEN and CDR2 SYDVKM. The CDR3 nucleotides are TGTGCCAGCAGTTTAGTTCCTAGCGGGGGCCGCCGCGAGCAGTACTTC. Its protein is CASSLVPSGGRREQYF.

V is TRBV5-1 and J is TRBJ1-1; a weak D match, TRBD1 (6 bases). Germline values: CDR1 SGHRS, CDR2 YFSETQ. The CDR3 is made up of 15 amino acids. The V end lost 4 bases, the J end lost 4 bases, and 17 bases lay between the germline ends. CDR3 in amino acids: CASSLGEGVGTEAFF. DNA of the CDR3: TGCGCCAGCAGCCTGGGCGAGGGGGTTGGCACTGAAGCTTTCTTT.

This clonotype was counted many times. J is TRBJ2-7 and V is TRBV27, with 7 nucleotides matching TRBD1. With V trimmed by 3 bases and J by 5 bases, 4 bases remained unmatched. Germline CDR1 is MNHEY and CDR2 is SMNVEV (reference sequence). The CDR3 runs to 13 residues. DNA for the CDR3: TGTGCCAGCAGTTTGACAGGGTTCCACGAGCAGTACTTC. Encoded protein: CASSLTGFHEQYF.

The chain uses TRBV4-1 and TRBJ1-1, with D possibly matching TRBD1 (5 bases). Trimming stripped 4 bases from V and 5 bases from J, with 17 bases between. CDR3 size: 15 residues. The germline gives CDR1 MGHRA, CDR2 YSYEKL. The CDR3 sequence: CASSLTPGPGTEAFF. The CDR3 DNA sequence: TGCGCCAGCAGCCTCACCCCGGGACCCGGGACTGAAGCTTTCTTT.

The table lists this clonotype with a few counts. The chain recombines TRBV30 with TRBJ1-1, with D maybe TRBD1 (5 bases). Germline CDR1 and CDR2: GTSNPN and SVGIG (reference sequence). The CDR3 contains 13 residues. V lost 4 bases and J lost 5, with 14 bases in between. The CDR3 DNA reads TGTGCCTGGATATGGGGGAGGAGGACTGAAGCTTTCTTT. Protein sequence: CAWIWGRRTEAFF. Based on the CDR3 plus reference TRBV30 and TRBJ1-1, the full variable domain is SQTIHQWPATLVQPVGSPLSLECTVEGTSNPNLYWYRQAAGRGLQLLFYSVGIGQISSEVPQNLSASRPQDRQFILSSKKLLLSDSGFYLCAWIWGRRTEAFFGQGTRLTVV.

This clonotype occurred a few times. The V call is TRBV30, the J call TRBJ1-6, with 8 nucleotides matching TRBD1. CDR3 size: 14 residues. Germline CDR1 is GTSNPN and CDR2 is SVGIG (reference sequence). With V trimmed by 2 bases and J by 5 bases, 2 bases remained unmatched. The CDR3 DNA sequence: TGTGCCTGGAGTCAGGGACAGGATAATTCACCCCTCCACTTT. Its protein product is CAWSQGQDNSPLHF.

Many counts were recorded for this clonotype. The chain employs TRBV20-1 and TRBJ2-5; a weak D match, TRBD2 (5 bases). The germline V gene encodes CDR1 DFQATT and CDR2 SNEGSKA (reference sequence). V lost 1 base and J 3 bases, leaving 12 bases between the germline ends. CDR3 size: 14 residues. The CDR3 loop is CSARAPLAKETQYF. Here the CDR3 DNA reads TGCAGTGCTAGAGCACCCCTAGCTAAAGAGACCCAGTACTTC.

There are many counts of this clonotype. This chain links TRBV11-2 with TRBJ2-5; D gene unclear. CDR3 length: 14 residues. Germline loops: CDR1 SGHAT, CDR2 FQNNGV. The V and J ends lost 1 base and 0 bases respectively, with 6 bases between them. This CDR3 is CASSLGPYQETQYF. CDR3 nucleotide sequence: TGTGCCAGCAGCTTAGGACCGTACCAAGAGACCCAGTACTTC.

This clonotype was counted between two and nine times. The J gene is TRBJ2-5, the V gene TRBV19; 9 bases fit TRBD2. The germline gives CDR1 LNHDA, CDR2 SQIVND (reference sequence). The CDR3 has 14 amino acids. V shed 4 bases and J 6 bases; nucleotides not matched to a gene: 6. The CDR3 sequence: CASSTGTSLKTQYF. The CDR3 DNA sequence: TGTGCCAGTAGTACCGGGACTAGCCTGAAGACCCAGTACTTC. Complete variable domain (other parts from reference TRBV19 and TRBJ2-5): DGGITQSPKYLFRKEGQNVTLSCEQNLNHDAMYWYRQDPGQGLRLIYYSQIVNDFQKGDIAEGYSVSREKKESFPLTVTSAQKNPTAFYLCASSTGTSLKTQYFGPGTRLLVL.

Concerning this clonotype: This may come from a read error, since a much larger clone is one base off. V and J are TRBV7-2 and TRBJ1-1; no clear D gene. The CDR3 loop spans 14 amino acids. Germline V gene sequence: CDR1 SGHTA, CDR2 FQGNSA. CDR3 amino acids: CASGETRGNTKAFF. CDR3 nucleotides: TGTGCCAGCGGCGAGACCCGAGGGAACACTAAAGCTTTCTTT. Complete variable domain (other parts from reference TRBV7-2 and TRBJ1-1): GAGVSQSPSNKVTEKGKDVELRCDPISGHTALYWYRQSLGQGLEFLIYFQGNSAPDKSGLPSDRFSAERTGGSVSTLTIQRTQQEDSAVYLCASGETRGNTKAFFGQGTRLTVV.

This clonotype was counted many times. This chain links TRBV28 with TRBJ2-7; TRBD2 aligns across 9 bases. The germline CDR1 and CDR2 sequences are MDHEN and SYDVKM. The CDR3 covers 15 residues. Trimming removed 2 bases from V and 3 bases from J; junction bases left unmatched: 5. This CDR3 is CASSLAGGQYYEQYF. CDR3 bases: TGTGCCAGCAGTTTAGCGGGGGGGCAATACTACGAGCAGTACTTC.

This clonotype was detected ten times or more. The chain joins TRBV2 to TRBJ2-5; no firm D call. V lost 10 bases and J lost 1, with 10 bases in between. Per the germline V gene, CDR1 is SNHLY and CDR2 is FYNNEI. There are 12 residues in the CDR3. The CDR3 nucleotides are TGTGCCACCGCGTGGGTCCAAGAGACCCAGTACTTC. Encoded protein: CATAWVQETQYF.

Ten or more counts support this clonotype. The J gene is TRBJ1-5, the V gene TRBV18; TRBD1 matches 12 bases. Germline-derived CDR1 and CDR2 are KGHSH and LQKENI. V lost 2 bases to trimming and J lost 7 bases; unmatched junction nucleotides: 3. The CDR3 contains 15 residues. The CDR3 DNA reads TGTGCCAGCTCACCAGGGACAGGGGGCATCCAGCCCCAGCATTTT. Its translation: CASSPGTGGIQPQHF.

This clonotype was seen at least ten times. The rearrangement joins TRBV28 to TRBJ1-1, with D uncertain. The V gene lost 7 bases and the J gene lost 0 bases, with 15 bases spanning the gap. The CDR3 loop spans 15 amino acids. The germline V gene encodes CDR1 MDHEN and CDR2 SYDVKM. CDR3 in DNA: TGTGCCAGCACCCCTCAATTGGGAGTGAACACTGAAGCTTTCTTT. The encoded protein is CASTPQLGVNTEAFF.

This clonotype was detected many times. The V call is TRBV6-1, the J call TRBJ2-6; no clear D. The V and J ends lost 2 bases and 1 base respectively, with 3 bases between them. CDR1 is MNHNS and CDR2 is SASEGT in the germline V gene. The CDR3 extends over 14 amino acids. The CDR3 region is CASSEQSGANVLTF. The CDR3 DNA is TGTGCCAGCAGTGAACAATCTGGGGCCAACGTCCTGACTTTC.

This clonotype occurred many times. The chain recombines TRBV28 with TRBJ2-6; a possible D gene is TRBD1 (6 bases). CDR1 is MDHEN and CDR2 is SYDVKM in the germline V gene. The length of the CDR3 is 18 residues. Deletions cut 4 bases from V and 0 bases from J, with 16 bases between. The CDR3 region is CASSWGREGLSGANVLTF. In nucleotides, the CDR3 is TGTGCCAGCAGTTGGGGGCGCGAAGGCCTCTCTGGGGCCAACGTCCTGACTTTC.

This clonotype was counted at least ten times. The rearrangement uses TRBV13 and TRBJ1-2; maybe TRBD1 (6 bases). Trimming shortened V by 5 bases and J by 2 bases, and 15 bases separated the two germline ends. The CDR3 runs 15 residues. CDR1 is PRHDT and CDR2 is FYEKMQ in the germline V gene (reference sequence). The DNA for the CDR3 is TGTGCCAGCAGCCCCGGGGGGCTAGTGAACTATGGCTACACCTTC. This gives the protein CASSPGGLVNYGYTF. The whole variable domain, remainder taken from reference TRBV13 and TRBJ1-2, is AAGVIQSPRHLIKEKRETATLKCYPIPRHDTVYWYQQGPGQDPQFLISFYEKMQSDKGSIPDRFSAQQFSDYHSELNMSSLELGDSALYFCASSPGGLVNYGYTFGSGTRLTVV.